The sample holds many counts of the clone carrying this T cell receptor (beta chain). This sample stems from a study of T cells in Graves' hyperthyroidism and ophthalmopathy. TCR beta CDR3 sequences were amplified from RNA transcripts. TCR CDR3 underwent first-round RT-PCR with the HTBI primer set. Via MiXCR, TCRdb re-called the multiplex PCR reads, giving one row per CDR3 protein. The data hold some 460,000 distinct CDR3 sequences, with 15% to 18% observed a single time. Patients were excluded because of uncontrolled infection, other autoimmune disease, pregnancy or lactation. Specimen: blood. The source is a woman aged 18-29 years with Graves' hyperthyroidism.

CDR3 amino acids: CASSPPPWLMNTEAFF. In DNA, the CDR3 is TGTGCCAGCAGCCCCCCTCCTTGGCTGATGAACACTGAAGCTTTCTTT. V usage is TRBV11-2 and J usage is TRBJ1-1; D is unclear. The CDR3 totals 16 residues. CDR1 SGHAT and CDR2 FQNNGV come from the germline V gene. V shed 5 bases and J shed 0 bases, with 16 bases lying between them.